Presented here are 14 T cell receptor beta chains from one specimen sequenced in a study of CXCR3-negative and CXCR3-positive naive CD8 T cells. Researchers prepared the TRB cDNA libraries using 5' RACE with UMI labels. TCRdb re-called the 5' RACE reads, yielding one record per CDR3 amino acid sequence without DNA. The sample's table shows 50,000 to 60,000 distinct CDR3 sequences. Sequences were obtained from naive CXCR3- CD8+ T cells from blood. Sample subset: CD45RO-CCR7+CD27+CD95- naive CD8+ T cells lacking CXCR3 (TNR3-). Receptor source: a human donor in good health. Some clones in this sample may be carry-over from other donors' samples.

The rearrangement uses TRBV5-6 and TRBJ2-7. This CDR3 is built from 13 residues. Germline V gene lookup returns CDR1 SGHDT and CDR2 YYEEEE. CDR3 residues: CASSLTAYYEQYF.

The CDR3 loop reads CASSPDGQGASYEQYF. The chain combines TRBV6-5 with TRBJ2-7; the D call from TCRdb, TRBD1, cannot be confirmed without DNA. CDR3 size: 16 residues. The germline V gene has CDR1 MNHEY and CDR2 SVGAGI.

The genes are TRBV12-3 or TRBV12-4 and TRBJ2-5; checking the TCRdb D call of TRBD1 is not possible without DNA. This CDR3 contains 16 residues. CDR3 residues: CASSSWDITNQETQYF.

V and J are TRBV7-9 and TRBJ2-7; TCRdb indicates TRBD1, and absent DNA this call remains unverified. Germline lookup yields CDR1 SEHNR and CDR2 FQNEAQ (reference sequence). The CDR3 has 18 amino acids. This CDR3 reads CASSDQTTTGGNSYEQYF.

The CDR3 region is CASSYSMAWGRNEQFF. The J gene is TRBJ2-1, the V gene TRBV6-5. Germline loops: CDR1 MNHEY, CDR2 SVGAGI. The CDR3 extends over 16 amino acids.

This sequence joins TRBV28 and TRBJ2-5; without DNA, the TCRdb call of TRBD1 cannot be checked. The germline gives CDR1 MDHEN, CDR2 SYDVKM. The CDR3 totals 12 residues. The CDR3 protein is CASSLSGETQYF. Drawing the rest from reference TRBV28 and TRBJ2-5, the complete variable domain is DVKVTQSSRYLVKRTGEKVFLECVQDMDHENMFWYRQDPGLGLRLIYFSYDVKMKEKGDIPEGYSVSREKKERFSLILESASTNQTSMYLCASSLSGETQYFGPGTRLLVL.

The chain links TRBV7-8 to TRBJ2-7; TCRdb designates TRBD2, a call that cannot be tested without DNA. The CDR3 covers 16 residues. From germline, CDR1 is SGHVS and CDR2 FQNEAQ. The chain's CDR3 is CASSLLSGGPLYEQYF.

The rearrangement joins TRBV6-5 to TRBJ2-3; TCRdb returns TRBD2, unconfirmable since there is no DNA. CDR3 length equals 18 residues. Germline V gives CDR1 MNHEY, CDR2 SVGAGI. The CDR3: CASSLPGLAGASTDTQYF.

The chain has TRBV2 and TRBJ2-3; TCRdb's D gene call, TRBD1, goes unchecked for lack of DNA. The germline V gene has CDR1 SNHLY and CDR2 FYNNEI. The CDR3 extends over 18 amino acids. CDR3 region: CASRIPGTGGLGTDTQYF.

V is TRBV13 and J is TRBJ2-2; TCRdb indicates TRBD1, and absent DNA this call remains unverified. CDR3 length equals 14 residues. The germline V gene encodes CDR1 PRHDT and CDR2 FYEKMQ (reference sequence). The CDR3 sequence: CASSARDSTGELFF.

The V and J genes are TRBV29-1 and TRBJ1-2; the D gene TCRdb calls, TRBD1, cannot be checked with no DNA. The CDR3 covers 15 residues. Germline CDR1 SQVTM, CDR2 ANQGSEA. CDR3 sequence: CSVGRNYRGDYGYTF.

This chain links TRBV5-1 with TRBJ2-7; the D call of TRBD1 rests on TCRdb alone, since no DNA is present to check it. Looked up from germline, CDR1 is SGHRS and CDR2 is YFSETQ. This CDR3 has 14 residues. CDR3 amino acids: CASSGWTGGYEQYF.

The J gene is TRBJ1-3, the V gene TRBV28; TCRdb outputs TRBD1, but without DNA this stays unchecked. The CDR3 runs to 16 residues. CDR1 and CDR2 (germline): MDHEN, SYDVKM. CDR3 amino acids: CAAMTPGQAIGNTIYF.

V usage is TRBV6-4 and J usage is TRBJ2-2. The CDR3 is 14 residues long. In germline, CDR1 is MRHNA, CDR2 SNTAGT. CDR3 region: CASSERTDTGELFF.